The 21 T cell receptor beta chains below were found in one sample sequenced in a study of tumor-infiltrating lymphocytes in primary liver carcinoma. Bulk tissue was left unsorted, and RNA and DNA were co-extracted from about 19-30 mg of it. Reverse transcription of roughly 470 ng total RNA with a constant-region primer produced TCR beta cDNA. Modified slightly, ARM-PCR produced TCR beta libraries over three nested multiplex PCR rounds. With TRBV1-TRBV30 forward primers and a C-beta reverse primer, the first two PCR rounds were run for approximately 10 cycles each. TCRdb analysed the multiplex PCR reads with MiXCR anew, one entry per CDR3 protein. The sample has about 120,000 distinct CDR3 sequences; 50% to 65% are singletons. Material: liver tumor tissue from sampling region 1. The subset denotes: tumor region T1, superior pole. Receptors were obtained from a woman aged 60-75 years with primary liver carcinoma and hepatitis B virus infection.

Concerning this clonotype: The junction departs from germline at one end; a sequencing error may be responsible. V is TRBV11-2 and J is TRBJ2-1, with unresolved D. The CDR3 extends over 14 amino acids. Germline V gene data show CDR1 as SGHAT and CDR2 as FQNNGV. The CDR3 here is CSSSLSRNYNDQFF. The CDR3, as DNA: TGTTCCAGCAGCTTATCTAGAAACTACAATGATCAGTTCTTC.

V and J are TRBV15 and TRBJ2-5, with TRBD2 matching over 7 bases. This CDR3 is 15 amino acids long. The ends lost 0 bases at V and 7 bases at J; junction bases unmatched: 8. Germline loops: CDR1 LNHNV, CDR2 YYDKDF (reference sequence). The CDR3 nucleotides are TGTGCCACCAGCAGAGATTCCCAGGGAGGGGTGACCCAGTACTTC. Protein: CATSRDSQGGVTQYF. Full variable domain (outside the CDR3, taken from reference TRBV15 and TRBJ2-5): DAMVIQNPRYQVTQFGKPVTLSCSQTLNHNVMYWYQQKSSQAPKLLFHYYDKDFNNEADTPDNFQSRRPNTSFCFLDIRSPGLGDTAMYLCATSRDSQGGVTQYFGPGTRLLVL.

This clonotype was observed at least ten times. The rearrangement joins TRBV12-3 or TRBV12-4 to TRBJ1-1; the D is unclear. This CDR3 region has 15 residues. V was trimmed by 6 bases and J by 1 base, leaving 15 bases between them. CDR3 nucleotide sequence: TGTGCCAGCAGCGTCCCTGGACGGGGGAACACTGAAGCTTTCTTT. Amino acid sequence: CASSVPGRGNTEAFF.

The rearrangement links TRBV11-2 to TRBJ2-1; a possible D gene is TRBD1 (6 bases). Germline CDR1 is SGHAT and CDR2 is FQNNGV. The CDR3 is made up of 15 amino acids. Trimming left V 7 bases short and J 6 bases short, with 19 bases between. The CDR3: CASIVGAGSVNEQFF. The CDR3 DNA sequence: TGTGCCAGCATCGTGGGGGCAGGAAGTGTCAATGAGCAGTTCTTC. The full variable domain, rest sourced from reference TRBV11-2 and TRBJ2-1, is EAGVAQSPRYKIIEKRQSVAFWCNPISGHATLYWYQQILGQGPKLLIQFQNNGVVDDSQLPKDRFSAERLKGVDSTLKIQPAKLEDSAVYLCASIVGAGSVNEQFFGPGTRLTVL.

As for this clonotype: At one end the junction does not follow the germline gene, possibly because of a read error. The chain couples TRBV7-9 to TRBJ2-7; D uncertain. This CDR3 has 13 amino acids. The V gene's germline CDR1 is SEHNR and CDR2 FQNEAQ (reference sequence). Written as DNA, the CDR3 is TGTACCAGCAGCTTAAGCCGACCCCACGGGCAGTACTTC. Amino acids: CTSSLSRPHGQYF.

Concerning this clonotype: At one end the junction does not follow the germline gene, possibly because of a read error. This chain connects TRBV2 to TRBJ1-2, with TRBD1 matching 7 bases. Germline V CDR1 and CDR2: SNHLY, FYNNEI. The CDR3 totals 14 residues. CDR3 in amino acids: CVSSSDREWYGYTF. CDR3 coding DNA: TGTGTCAGCAGTTCTGACAGGGAGTGGTATGGCTACACCTTC.

The genes are TRBV19 and TRBJ1-6; D is ambiguous. Germline loops: CDR1 LNHDA, CDR2 SQIVND (reference sequence). The CDR3 runs 13 residues. The V end lost 6 bases, the J end lost 9 bases, and 12 bases lay between the germline ends. CDR3 sequence: CASRDEERSPLHF. The CDR3 nucleotides read TGTGCCAGTAGGGACGAAGAGCGTTCACCCCTCCACTTT.

About this clonotype itself: As the CDR3 is not closed by the conserved phenylalanine or tryptophan, this likely results from a read error. This chain links TRBV11-2 with TRBJ2-7, with D possibly matching TRBD1 (6 bases). This CDR3 spans 14 amino acids. Germline V gene lookup returns CDR1 SGHAT and CDR2 FQNNGV. DNA of the CDR3: TGTGCCAGCAGCTTCGAAAGGGGGTCCTACGACCAGTACCTC. Its protein is CASSFERGSYDQYL.

This clonotype was detected many times. The chain uses TRBV12-3 or TRBV12-4 and TRBJ2-5; perhaps TRBD2 as D (6 bases). Trimming shortened V by 3 bases and J by 3 bases, and 8 bases separated the two germline ends. The CDR3 has 13 amino acids. CDR3 nucleotides: TGTGCCAGCAGTTTCTGGGGGGAAGAGACCCAGTACTTC. It codes for CASSFWGEETQYF.

A word on this clonotype: One junction end does not reproduce the germline sequence, and a read error may be involved. The V call is TRBV11-2, the J call TRBJ2-1; 11 nucleotides line up with TRBD2. This CDR3 has 16 residues. Per germline, CDR1 SGHAT and CDR2 FQNNGV. The CDR3 DNA sequence: TGTACCAGCAGCCTCCGACTAGCGGGAACCTACAATGTGCAGTTCTTC. This sequence encodes CTSSLRLAGTYNVQFF.

This clonotype was picked up a small number of times. The junction differs from germline at one of its ends, possibly a read error. The CDR3 here is CASSEAQGFQYGYTF. DNA of the CDR3: TGTGCCAGCAGTGAAGCGCAGGGGTTTCAGTATGGTTACACCTTC. The chain links TRBV6-1 to TRBJ1-2; a weak D match, TRBD1 (6 bases). Germline V gene data show CDR1 as MNHNS and CDR2 as SASEGT. This CDR3 contains 15 residues.

Note on this clonotype: A much larger clone sits a single nucleotide away, making a read error possible. V gene TRBV4-1 combines with J gene TRBJ2-1; 11 bases align to TRBD2. Germline loops: CDR1 MGHRA, CDR2 YSYEKL. The CDR3 has 15 amino acids. The CDR3 nucleotides read TGCGCCAGCAGCCCTGGGACTAGCGGCTACAATGAGGAGTTCTTC. Residues: CASSPGTSGYNEEFF.

About this clonotype itself: This clone may be a read error of a much larger clone one base away. This sequence joins TRBV29-1 and TRBJ1-5; TRBD1 might be the D (6 bases). In germline, CDR1 is SQVTM, CDR2 ANQGSEA. The V end lost 6 bases, the J end lost 6 bases, and 15 bases lay between the germline ends. This CDR3 is 13 amino acids long. Here the CDR3 DNA reads TGCAGCGTAGTAACAGGGCGCGGTCAGCCCCAGCATTTT. Encoded protein: CSVVTGRGQPQHF. Drawing the rest from reference TRBV29-1 and TRBJ1-5, the complete variable domain is SAVISQKPSRDICQRGTSLTIQCQVDSQVTMMFWYRQQPGQSLTLIATANQGSEATYESGFVIDKFPISRPNLTFSTLTVSNMSPEDSSIYLCSVVTGRGQPQHFGDGTRLSIL.

Concerning this clonotype itself: This may be a read error, as it is one base from a much larger clone. The chain recombines TRBV7-8 with TRBJ2-1; no definite D call. CDR1 SGHVS and CDR2 FQNEAQ come from the germline V gene. This CDR3 spans 14 amino acids. The CDR3 protein is CAGSLANHRPKQFF. CDR3 bases: TGTGCCGGCAGCTTAGCCAACCACCGACCTAAGCAGTTCTTC.

This clonotype was recorded at least ten times. The V call is TRBV29-1, the J call TRBJ2-1, with D uncertain. CDR1 SQVTM and CDR2 ANQGSEA come from the germline V gene. This CDR3 contains 13 residues. V was clipped by 6 bases and J by 0 bases, with 9 bases between them. The CDR3: CSVTPFSYNEQFF. Written as DNA, the CDR3 is TGCAGCGTGACCCCATTCTCCTACAATGAGCAGTTCTTC.

A single count supports this clonotype. V and J are TRBV7-3 and TRBJ1-1; a weak D match, TRBD1 (5 bases). The CDR3 has 15 amino acids. The germline V gene has CDR1 SGHTA and CDR2 FQGTGA. V lost 2 bases and J 9 bases, leaving 19 bases between the germline ends. CDR3 sequence: CASSLLGVPRTKAFF. The CDR3 DNA reads TGTGCCAGCAGCTTATTGGGGGTCCCGAGGACTAAAGCTTTCTTT.

This chain joins TRBV30 and TRBJ2-5; TRBD1 matches at 12 bases. J was trimmed by 11 bases and V by 3 bases; bases with no gene match: 13. The CDR3 is 15 residues long. Looked up from germline, CDR1 is GTSNPN and CDR2 is SVGIG (reference sequence). This CDR3 reads CAWSSGQGAEGTQYF. DNA of the CDR3: TGTGCCTGGAGCTCGGGACAGGGGGCGGAAGGGACTCAGTACTTC. Together with reference TRBV30 and TRBJ2-5, the CDR3 gives the full variable domain: SQTIHQWPATLVQPVGSPLSLECTVEGTSNPNLYWYRQAAGRGLQLLFYSVGIGQISSEVPQNLSASRPQDRQFILSSKKLLLSDSGFYLCAWSSGQGAEGTQYFGPGTRLLVL.

Regarding this clonotype: It may be a read error: a sequence one base away is much more abundant. The CDR3 loop reads CVIRGDRYGYTF. CDR3 DNA sequence: TGTGTCATCAGGGGGGATCGCTATGGCTACACCTTC. V is TRBV10-3 and J is TRBJ1-2; 7 bases are shared with TRBD1. This CDR3 region has 12 residues. Germline V CDR1 and CDR2: ENHRY, SYGVKD.

The table lists this clonotype with many counts. The J gene is TRBJ2-7, the V gene TRBV29-1; weak D call: TRBD2 (7 bases). The germline V gene encodes CDR1 SQVTM and CDR2 ANQGSEA. The CDR3 loop spans 12 amino acids. V was shortened by 7 bases and J by 5 bases, with 15 bases between the two germline ends. The DNA for the CDR3 is TGCAGCGCATTTGGGGGGGGGCACGAGCAGTACTTC. It is translated as CSAFGGGHEQYF.

To note about this clonotype: A read error may produce the germline difference seen at one junction end. The V and J genes are TRBV11-1 and TRBJ2-3; D is unclear. The V gene's germline CDR1 is SGHAT and CDR2 FQDESV (reference sequence). This CDR3 has 14 amino acids. CDR3 sequence (DNA): TGTGCCAGCAACTTAAGGCAACGTGCTGGTGAGTCTCACTTT. It translates to CASNLRQRAGESHF.

With regard to this clonotype: At one end, the junction sequence differs from germline, possibly due to a read error. The chain couples TRBV10-1 to TRBJ2-1; TRBD1 might be the D (6 bases). The J call is uncertain, as TRBJ2-7 better fits the DNA end. Germline CDR1 WNHNN, CDR2 SYGVQD (reference sequence). The CDR3 contains 15 residues. CDR3: CASGEGQPAYNEQYF. The CDR3 DNA follows: TGCGCCAGCGGTGAAGGACAGCCGGCCTACAATGAGCAGTACTTC.